A single sample gave rise to the 30 T cell receptor beta chains below, sequenced in a study of shared clonotypes between healthy human individuals. Produced via immunoSEQ multiplex PCR; TCRdb's table is partial and in-frame only. The sample holds about 600,000 clones, almost 97% seen once. Sequencing used naive CD4+ T cells sorted from blood. Indicated subset: CD45RA+ positively selected. The receptors originated from a woman in her 30s in good health.

V and J are TRBV14 and TRBJ2-2; D is unresolved. Germline CDR1 and CDR2: SGHDN and FVKESK. The CDR3 has 14 residues. V lost 4 bases, J lost 6 bases, and 12 bases lay in between. The CDR3: CASSPLARAGELFF. The CDR3 coding sequence is TGTGCCAGCAGCCCGCTCGCAAGGGCCGGGGAGCTGTTTTTT.

The chain uses TRBV7-8 and TRBJ2-7; D gene unclear. Trimming cost V 7 bases and J 7 bases, with 20 bases left between them. CDR1 is SGHVS, CDR2 FQNEAQ, per germline. This CDR3 spans 14 amino acids. CDR3 residues: CASTKPPESGEQYF. CDR3 nucleotide sequence: TGTGCCAGCACCAAACCACCGGAATCGGGTGAGCAGTACTTC.

The genes are TRBV5-6 and TRBJ2-1, with 9 bases that match TRBD2. V was pared by 5 bases and J by 12 bases, with 9 bases of the junction left unmatched. CDR1 is SGHDT and CDR2 is YYEEEE in the germline V gene. The CDR3 runs to 13 residues. The CDR3 sequence: CASRAGASGMQFF. The CDR3 DNA is TGTGCCAGCAGAGCAGGGGCTAGCGGGATGCAGTTCTTC.

CDR3 nucleotide sequence: TGTGCCAGCAGCCACCATCGTGGGGTGCAAGGCTACGAGCAGTACTTC. It codes for CASSHHRGVQGYEQYF. The chain employs TRBV14 and TRBJ2-7; D gene uncertain. CDR1 is SGHDN and CDR2 is FVKESK in the germline V gene. The germline V and J ends were trimmed by 3 bases and 3 bases, with 18 bases remaining between them. CDR3 length: 16 residues.

This clone was observed once. The chain recombines TRBV7-2 with TRBJ1-2; D remains unclear. Per the germline V gene, CDR1 is SGHTA and CDR2 is FQGNSA. The V end was cut by 4 bases, the J end by 9 bases, with 15 bases between. This CDR3 spans 13 amino acids. The CDR3, as DNA: TGTGCCAGCAGCTCCCCCGGAGGTTTGCGCTACACCTTC. Its protein is CASSSPGGLRYTF.

In DNA, the CDR3 is TGTGCCAGCTCACCACAGATTTTCAGAGGTAGCTACAATGAGCAGTTCTTC. This translates into CASSPQIFRGSYNEQFF. V gene TRBV18 combines with J gene TRBJ2-1; D gene ambiguous. Trimming left V 1 base short and J 3 bases short, with 16 bases between. The CDR3 has 17 residues. Germline CDR1 KGHSH, CDR2 LQKENI.

This chain joins TRBV6-5 and TRBJ2-3; D is possibly TRBD1 or TRBD2 (6 bases each). Trimming took off 0 bases at V and 3 bases at J, with 10 bases between the two ends. This CDR3 is built from 15 residues. Germline CDR1 reads MNHEY; CDR2 reads SVGAGI. CDR3 DNA sequence: TGTGCCAGCAGTTACTCCTGGGGGGCAACAGATACGCAGTATTTT. Protein product: CASSYSWGATDTQYF.

This sequence joins TRBV21-1 and TRBJ2-5; TRBD2, the D gene given by the table, was not confirmed from the DNA. TRBV21-1 constitutes a pseudogene. The CDR3 has 16 residues. The CDR3 sequence: CASSKYSGNLQETQYF. CDR3 nucleotide sequence: TGTGCCAGCAGCAAATACTCGGGAAATCTCCAAGAGACCCAGTACTTC.

The rearrangement uses TRBV19 and TRBJ1-1; maybe TRBD1 (5 bases). The V end was cut by 3 bases, the J end by 4 bases, with 9 bases between. The CDR3 is 13 residues long. The germline V gene has CDR1 LNHDA and CDR2 SQIVND (reference sequence). CDR3 bases: TGTGCCAGTAGTATGGGGCGGGTCACTGAAGCTTTCTTT. Its translation is CASSMGRVTEAFF.

V usage is TRBV6-6 and J usage is TRBJ1-5; D remains unclear. Germline loops: CDR1 MNHNY, CDR2 SVGAGI (reference sequence). The CDR3 consists of 12 residues. Between the trimmed V and J ends, which lost 2 bases and 3 bases, there was a span of 2 bases. This CDR3 is CASSYTNQPQHF. CDR3 in DNA: TGTGCCAGCAGTTACACCAATCAGCCCCAGCATTTT.

The chain is built from TRBV30 and TRBJ2-7; possibly TRBD2 for D (5 bases). V lost 2 bases and J 5 bases, leaving 7 bases between the germline ends. Germline V gene lookup returns CDR1 GTSNPN and CDR2 SVGIG (reference sequence). The CDR3 loop spans 11 amino acids. CDR3 amino acids: CAWSRENEQYF. DNA for the CDR3: TGTGCCTGGAGTAGGGAGAACGAGCAGTACTTC.

The chain combines TRBV6-6 with TRBJ1-1; D call uncertain. The CDR3 totals 14 residues. Trimming shortened V by 0 bases and J by 1 base, and 6 bases separated the two germline ends. Germline-derived CDR1 and CDR2 are MNHNY and SVGAGI (reference sequence). This chain's CDR3 is CASSYSVENTEAFF. The CDR3 DNA reads TGTGCCAGCAGTTACTCGGTGGAGAACACTGAAGCTTTCTTT.

The rearrangement links TRBV5-1 to TRBJ2-7, with TRBD2 as a possible D gene (6 bases). This CDR3 region has 13 residues. V dropped 1 base and J dropped 7 bases, with 12 bases sitting between them. The germline gives CDR1 SGHRS, CDR2 YFSETQ. The CDR3, as DNA: TGCGCCAGCAGCTTGCGTTTTGGGGGGGAGCAGTACTTC. Translation gives CASSLRFGGEQYF.

This clone was observed a few times. This chain joins TRBV28 and TRBJ2-7, with a tentative D call TRBD1 (6 bases). Trimming cost V 7 bases and J 6 bases, with 25 bases left between them. The CDR3 covers 16 residues. Germline V gives CDR1 MDHEN, CDR2 SYDVKM. CDR3 DNA: TGTGCCAGCATTTCGCGCAGGGGCCAGCCTTTTGGCGAGCAGTACTTC. The encoded protein is CASISRRGQPFGEQYF.

V and J are TRBV11-2 and TRBJ2-5; 8 nucleotides align to TRBD1. The CDR3 is 15 amino acids. Germline V gene data show CDR1 as SGHAT and CDR2 as FQNNGV. Trimming at V came to 11 bases and at J to 3 bases, leaving 14 bases not matched to a gene. CDR3 amino acids: CACASPGTGKETQYF. The CDR3 DNA reads TGTGCCTGCGCCTCCCCCGGGACAGGAAAAGAGACCCAGTACTTC.

The V and J genes are TRBV5-6 and TRBJ2-2; D gene ambiguous. This CDR3 has 13 residues. V shed 1 base and J shed 7 bases, with 8 bases lying between them. In germline, CDR1 is SGHDT, CDR2 YYEEEE. The chain's CDR3 is CASSLPLHGELFF. CDR3 sequence (DNA): TGTGCCAGCAGCTTGCCTCTTCACGGGGAGCTGTTTTTT.

The rearrangement links TRBV28 to TRBJ1-2; 10 bases fit TRBD1. The CDR3 consists of 14 residues. Germline lookup yields CDR1 MDHEN and CDR2 SYDVKM. V was clipped by 4 bases and J by 8 bases; unmatched bases: 7. CDR3 region: CASSSTGGAKGYTF. In nucleotides, the CDR3 is TGTGCCAGCAGTTCGACAGGGGGCGCAAAAGGCTACACCTTC.

This chain links TRBV11-2 with TRBJ1-2; maybe TRBD1 (5 bases). Trimming removed 0 bases at V and 8 bases at J, with 13 bases between. The CDR3 runs to 14 residues. Per germline, CDR1 SGHAT and CDR2 FQNNGV. The CDR3 DNA sequence: TGTGCCAGCAGCTTAGATCCCCTGGGGCTGGGCTACACCTTC. This translates into CASSLDPLGLGYTF.

The V call is TRBV28, the J call TRBJ1-5, with D perhaps TRBD1 (6 bases). Trimming removed 10 bases at V and 5 bases at J, with 12 bases between. Germline V gene sequence: CDR1 MDHEN, CDR2 SYDVKM. This CDR3 is built from 12 residues. DNA for the CDR3: TGTGCCATGGGGGGCGGAGATCAGCCCCAGCATTTT. Protein: CAMGGGDQPQHF.

This clone was observed once. The V call is TRBV28, the J call TRBJ2-5, with D unresolved. Germline lookup yields CDR1 MDHEN and CDR2 SYDVKM. The V end was cut by 1 base, the J end by 5 bases, with 14 bases between. This CDR3 spans 15 amino acids. The CDR3 DNA is TGTGCCAGCAGTTTATCAGTTGGATACCGGGAGACCCAGTACTTC. Residues: CASSLSVGYRETQYF.

This clone appeared once. The chain joins TRBV6-1 to TRBJ2-3, with D uncertain. The CDR3 has 18 amino acids. Germline V CDR1 and CDR2: MNHNS, SASEGT. Trimming removed 2 bases at V and 2 bases at J, with 20 bases between. CDR3 residues: CASSEYGLGSHYTDTQYF. Here the CDR3 DNA reads TGTGCCAGCAGTGAATATGGTTTGGGCAGCCACTACACAGATACGCAGTATTTT.

J is TRBJ2-5 and V is TRBV18; maybe TRBD1 (5 bases). The DNA end favors TRBJ2-7, so the J call may be wrong. Germline loops: CDR1 KGHSH, CDR2 LQKENI. The CDR3 runs 14 residues. CDR3 loop: CASSRRQYLDEQYF. In DNA form, the CDR3 reads TGTGCCAGCTCACGTCGACAGTACCTGGACGAGCAGTACTTC.

V gene TRBV29-1 combines with J gene TRBJ2-1; 9 positions match TRBD2. Germline V gives CDR1 SQVTM, CDR2 ANQGSEA. This CDR3 is built from 19 residues. With V trimmed by 2 bases and J by 10 bases, 24 bases remained unmatched. Here the CDR3 DNA reads TGCAGCGTTGAATCTTTGTTTCTAGCGGGAACGTCGGGACCATGGGAGCAGTTCTTC. Translating gives CSVESLFLAGTSGPWEQFF.

The genes are TRBV5-4 and TRBJ2-5, with D maybe TRBD2 (6 bases). This CDR3 spans 15 amino acids. Trimming stripped 0 bases from V and 2 bases from J, with 11 bases between. In germline, CDR1 is SGHNT, CDR2 YYREEE (reference sequence). CDR3 in DNA: TGTGCCAGCAGCTTGGGAGTTAGCGGACAAGAGACCCAGTACTTC. Amino acid sequence: CASSLGVSGQETQYF.

The chain uses TRBV5-4 and TRBJ2-7; D might be TRBD2 (6 bases). Per the germline V gene, CDR1 is SGHNT and CDR2 is YYREEE (reference sequence). The CDR3 length is 16 residues. Trimming shortened V by 1 base and J by 7 bases, and 21 bases separated the two germline ends. CDR3: CASSLLPGSQEGEQYF. The CDR3, as DNA: TGTGCCAGCAGCTTGTTACCCGGATCCCAGGAGGGGGAGCAGTACTTC.

The chain is built from TRBV5-8 and TRBJ1-5, with TRBD1 identical over 7 bases. CDR1 and CDR2 from the germline V gene are SGHTS and YDEGEE. The CDR3 contains 14 residues. Unmatched junction bases numbered 1, after V lost 0 bases and J lost 4 bases. The CDR3: CASSLETGNQPQHF. The CDR3 region has the DNA TGTGCCAGCAGCTTGGAGACAGGGAATCAGCCCCAGCATTTT.

This chain joins TRBV14 and TRBJ2-1; 7 nucleotides match TRBD2. This CDR3 contains 17 residues. Unmatched junction bases numbered 8, after V lost 2 bases and J lost 1 base. In germline, CDR1 is SGHDN, CDR2 FVKESK. The CDR3 sequence is CASSQSGGRGSYNEQFF. For the CDR3, the DNA is TGTGCCAGCAGCCAATCAGGCGGGCGGGGGTCCTACAATGAGCAGTTCTTC.

This chain connects TRBV28 to TRBJ1-6; 8 nucleotides match TRBD1. There are 14 residues in the CDR3. Trimming took 7 bases from V and 8 from J; bases not matched to a gene: 7. Germline CDR1 MDHEN, CDR2 SYDVKM. The CDR3 here is CASTQGQVDSPLHF. Written as DNA, the CDR3 is TGTGCCAGCACCCAGGGACAGGTGGATTCACCCCTCCACTTT.

V usage is TRBV6-5 and J usage is TRBJ2-1, with D possibly being TRBD2 (6 bases). V was shortened by 4 bases and J by 4 bases, with 8 bases between the two germline ends. Germline lookup yields CDR1 MNHEY and CDR2 SVGAGI. This CDR3 is built from 13 residues. CDR3 region: CASSWTTYNEQFF. CDR3 DNA sequence: TGTGCCAGCAGTTGGACTACGTACAATGAGCAGTTCTTC.

This clone came up once. This chain connects TRBV6-1 to TRBJ1-4; D may be TRBD1 (5 bases). The germline gives CDR1 MNHNS, CDR2 SASEGT. The CDR3 spans 15 residues. V gave up 2 bases and J gave up 6 bases, with 13 bases separating them. In DNA form, the CDR3 reads TGTGCCAGCAGTGAAATCCGGGACGGGCATGAAAAACTGTTTTTT. Translated: CASSEIRDGHEKLFF.